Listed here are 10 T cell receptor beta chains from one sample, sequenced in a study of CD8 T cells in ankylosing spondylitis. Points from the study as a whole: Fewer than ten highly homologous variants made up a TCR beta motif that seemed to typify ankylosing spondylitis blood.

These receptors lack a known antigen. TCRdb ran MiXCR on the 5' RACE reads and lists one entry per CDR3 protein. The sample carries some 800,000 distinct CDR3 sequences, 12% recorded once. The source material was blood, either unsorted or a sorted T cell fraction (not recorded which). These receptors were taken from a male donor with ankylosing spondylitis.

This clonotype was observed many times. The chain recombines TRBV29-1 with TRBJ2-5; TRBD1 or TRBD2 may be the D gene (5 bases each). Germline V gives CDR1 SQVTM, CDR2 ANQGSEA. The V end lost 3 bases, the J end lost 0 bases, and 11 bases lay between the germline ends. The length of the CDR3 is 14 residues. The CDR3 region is CSVDLGTHQETQYF. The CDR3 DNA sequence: TGCAGCGTTGACCTTGGGACGCACCAAGAGACCCAGTACTTC. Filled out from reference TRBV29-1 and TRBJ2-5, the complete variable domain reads SAVISQKPSRDICQRGTSLTIQCQVDSQVTMMFWYRQQPGQSLTLIATANQGSEATYESGFVIDKFPISRPNLTFSTLTVSNMSPEDSSIYLCSVDLGTHQETQYFGPGTRLLVL.

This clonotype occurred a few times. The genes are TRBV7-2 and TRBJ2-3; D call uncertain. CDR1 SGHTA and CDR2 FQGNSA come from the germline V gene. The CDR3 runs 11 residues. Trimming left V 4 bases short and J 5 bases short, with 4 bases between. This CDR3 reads CASSSVDTQYF. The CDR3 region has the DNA TGTGCCAGCAGCTCCGTAGATACGCAGTATTTT.

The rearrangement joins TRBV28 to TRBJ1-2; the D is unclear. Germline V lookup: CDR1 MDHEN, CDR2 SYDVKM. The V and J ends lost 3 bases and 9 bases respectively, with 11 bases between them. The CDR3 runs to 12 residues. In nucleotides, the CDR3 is TGTGCCAGCAGTTTCCGAGGGCGTAGCTACACCTTC. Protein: CASSFRGRSYTF.

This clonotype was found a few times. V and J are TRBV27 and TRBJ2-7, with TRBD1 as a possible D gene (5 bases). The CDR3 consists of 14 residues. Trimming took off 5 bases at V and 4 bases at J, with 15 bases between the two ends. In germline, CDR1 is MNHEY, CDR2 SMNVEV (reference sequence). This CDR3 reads CASSPSRTRYEQYF. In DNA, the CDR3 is TGTGCCAGCAGTCCATCTCGGACACGTTACGAGCAGTACTTC.

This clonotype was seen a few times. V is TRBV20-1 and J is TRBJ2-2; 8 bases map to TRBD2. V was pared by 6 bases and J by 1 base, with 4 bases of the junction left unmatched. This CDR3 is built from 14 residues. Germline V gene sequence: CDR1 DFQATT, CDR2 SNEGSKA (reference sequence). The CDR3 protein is CSAPTSGNTGELFF. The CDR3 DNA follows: TGCAGTGCCCCTACTAGCGGGAACACCGGGGAGCTGTTTTTT.

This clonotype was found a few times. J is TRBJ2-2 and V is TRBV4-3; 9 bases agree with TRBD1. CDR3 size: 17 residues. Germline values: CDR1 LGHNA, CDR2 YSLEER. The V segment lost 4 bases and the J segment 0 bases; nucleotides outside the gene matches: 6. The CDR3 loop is CASSPYRQGANTGELFF. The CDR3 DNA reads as TGCGCCAGCAGCCCCTACCGACAGGGGGCGAACACCGGGGAGCTGTTTTTT.

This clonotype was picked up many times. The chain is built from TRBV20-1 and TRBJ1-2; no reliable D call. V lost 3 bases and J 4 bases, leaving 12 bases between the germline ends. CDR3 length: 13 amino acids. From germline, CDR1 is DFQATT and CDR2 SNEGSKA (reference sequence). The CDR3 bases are TGCAGTGCTAGGACCTCAGGATTCTATGGCTACACCTTC. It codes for CSARTSGFYGYTF.

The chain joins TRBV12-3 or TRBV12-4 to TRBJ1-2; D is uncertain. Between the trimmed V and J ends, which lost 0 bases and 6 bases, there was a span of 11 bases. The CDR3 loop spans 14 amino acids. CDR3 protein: CASSLAGGYDGYTF. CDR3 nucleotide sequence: TGTGCCAGCAGTTTAGCTGGCGGGTATGATGGCTACACCTTC.

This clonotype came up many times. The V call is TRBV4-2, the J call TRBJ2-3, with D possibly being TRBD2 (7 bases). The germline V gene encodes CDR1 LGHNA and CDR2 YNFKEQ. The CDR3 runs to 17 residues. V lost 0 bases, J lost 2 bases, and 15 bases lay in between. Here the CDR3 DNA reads TGTGCCAGCAGCCAAGATCGTCGGGGGGCGCACACAGATACGCAGTATTTT. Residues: CASSQDRRGAHTDTQYF.

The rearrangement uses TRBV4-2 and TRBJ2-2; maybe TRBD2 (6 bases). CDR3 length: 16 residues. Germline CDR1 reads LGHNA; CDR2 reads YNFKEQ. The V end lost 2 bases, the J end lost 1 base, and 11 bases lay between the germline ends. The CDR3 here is CASSQPGLGNTGELFF. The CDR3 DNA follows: TGTGCCAGCAGCCAACCGGGACTTGGGAACACCGGGGAGCTGTTTTTT.